This entry lists 14 T cell receptor beta chains sequenced from one sample in a study of CD8+CD57+ T cells in acquired aplastic anemia. CDR3 and TCR beta VDJ profiling relied on genomic DNA as the template. TCRdb re-called the reads through MiXCR, storing one row per CDR3 protein. Here the sample spans about 190,000 distinct CDR3 sequences, 40% to 55% being singletons. Whoever was chosen for sequencing had shown CD8+CD57+ cell expansion by flow cytometry. Sequencing was performed on sorted CD4+, CD8+, or CD8+CD57+ T cells (not recorded which) from PBMCs. The receptors were gathered from a human donor with aplastic anemia.

This clonotype was seen many times. V is TRBV10-3 and J is TRBJ1-3; a weak D match, TRBD1 (6 bases). The CDR3 is 16 residues long. CDR1 ENHRY and CDR2 SYGVKD come from the germline V gene. V was clipped by 7 bases and J by 0 bases, with 16 bases between them. The CDR3 spells CAITRGGQSSGNTIYF. Here the CDR3 DNA reads TGTGCCATCACGAGAGGAGGACAGAGCTCTGGAAACACCATATATTTT.

Many counts were recorded for this clonotype. J is TRBJ2-5 and V is TRBV5-1; D unclear. The CDR3 is 14 amino acids. The V and J ends lost 1 base and 1 base respectively, with 8 bases between them. Looked up from germline, CDR1 is SGHRS and CDR2 is YFSETQ. The CDR3 sequence: CASSLRNSQETQYF. The CDR3 coding sequence is TGCGCCAGCAGCTTGAGAAACAGCCAAGAGACCCAGTACTTC.

The V gene is TRBV10-1, the J gene TRBJ1-2, with 8 bases identical to TRBD1. The junction had 6 bases not matched to a gene; V was cut back by 5 bases and J by 4 bases. The CDR3 totals 14 residues. The V gene's germline CDR1 is WNHNN and CDR2 SYGVQD (reference sequence). CDR3 nucleotides: TGCGCCAGCAGTTGGACAGGGAGTGTCTATGGCTACACCTTC. It translates to CASSWTGSVYGYTF.

This clonotype has at least ten counts. This sequence joins TRBV19 and TRBJ2-7; D perhaps matches TRBD2 (5 bases). Germline assignment: CDR1 LNHDA and CDR2 SQIVND (reference sequence). The CDR3 contains 14 residues. V was trimmed by 4 bases and J by 2 bases, leaving 12 bases between them. The CDR3, as DNA: TGTGCCAGTAGTACACCCCGGGGAACCTACGAGCAGTACTTC. It translates to CASSTPRGTYEQYF. The full variable domain, its missing parts supplied by reference TRBV19 and TRBJ2-7, is DGGITQSPKYLFRKEGQNVTLSCEQNLNHDAMYWYRQDPGQGLRLIYYSQIVNDFQKGDIAEGYSVSREKKESFPLTVTSAQKNPTAFYLCASSTPRGTYEQYFGPGTRLTVT.

This clonotype came up many times. This rearrangement joins TRBV19 to TRBJ2-7; D assignment may be TRBD1 or TRBD2 (6 bases each). Germline CDR1 and CDR2: LNHDA and SQIVND (reference sequence). The CDR3 runs 15 residues. Trimming removed 1 base at V and 2 bases at J, with 12 bases between. The CDR3 bases are TGTGCCAGTAGTATAGGGGGGGCAAGGGCCTACGAGCAGTACTTC. Amino acids: CASSIGGARAYEQYF. Variable domain in full (rest from reference TRBV19 and TRBJ2-7): DGGITQSPKYLFRKEGQNVTLSCEQNLNHDAMYWYRQDPGQGLRLIYYSQIVNDFQKGDIAEGYSVSREKKESFPLTVTSAQKNPTAFYLCASSIGGARAYEQYFGPGTRLTVT.

The J gene is TRBJ2-2, the V gene TRBV9; D might be TRBD1 (5 bases). This CDR3 is built from 13 residues. The V end lost 2 bases, the J end lost 8 bases, and 10 bases lay between the germline ends. Germline-derived CDR1 and CDR2 are SGDLS and YYNGEE. The CDR3 loop is CASSVDSIGELFF. Written as DNA, the CDR3 is TGTGCCAGCAGCGTCGACAGCATAGGGGAGCTGTTTTTT.

This clonotype appeared once. The chain is built from TRBV11-3 and TRBJ1-2; 8 bases align to TRBD1. Germline V lookup: CDR1 SGHNT, CDR2 YENEEA. With V trimmed by 5 bases and J by 3 bases, 8 bases remained unmatched. The length of the CDR3 is 15 residues. CDR3 protein: CASSRWTGTHYGYTF. The CDR3 DNA reads as TGTGCCAGCAGCAGATGGACAGGGACCCACTATGGCTACACCTTC.

This clonotype was recorded a few times. The genes are TRBV9 and TRBJ2-7; D is undetermined. Germline V CDR1 and CDR2: SGDLS, YYNGEE. The CDR3 is made up of 12 amino acids. The V end was cut by 3 bases, the J end by 0 bases, with 4 bases between. CDR3: CASSDNSYEQYF. CDR3 DNA: TGTGCCAGCAGCGACAACTCCTACGAGCAGTACTTC.

This clonotype was observed many times. V is TRBV6-5 and J is TRBJ2-3, with D unclear. The germline V and J ends were trimmed by 4 bases and 7 bases, with 12 bases remaining between them. This CDR3 has 13 amino acids. Germline lookup yields CDR1 MNHEY and CDR2 SVGAGI. CDR3 loop: CASSLTVGNTQYF. In nucleotides, the CDR3 is TGTGCCAGCAGTTTAACTGTAGGCAATACGCAGTATTTT.

In its sample, this clonotype was seen many times. This rearrangement joins TRBV29-1 to TRBJ2-1; D possibly uses TRBD1 or TRBD2 (6 bases each). V shed 6 bases and J shed 4 bases, with 19 bases lying between them. Germline assignment: CDR1 SQVTM and CDR2 ANQGSEA. This CDR3 comprises 15 residues. The CDR3 sequence is CSVLQEGGTYNEQFF. The CDR3 DNA is TGCAGCGTCCTACAGGAAGGGGGGACTTACAATGAGCAGTTCTTC.

Remarks on this clonotype: Sequence at one end of the junction differs from germline and may be a read error. V and J are TRBV4-1 and TRBJ2-4; D may be TRBD2 (7 bases). The germline V gene has CDR1 MGHRA and CDR2 YSYEKL. This CDR3 has 15 amino acids. The CDR3 is CASSPGVRAGNIQYF. DNA of the CDR3: TGTGCCAGCAGCCCAGGGGTGAGAGCGGGGAACATTCAGTACTTC.

The chain recombines TRBV5-1 with TRBJ2-3, with D tentatively TRBD2 (6 bases). Trimming removed 3 bases from V and 1 base from J, with 9 bases in between. CDR3 length: 14 residues. Germline lookup yields CDR1 SGHRS and CDR2 YFSETQ. The CDR3 loop is CASSWTGGTDTQYF. The CDR3 DNA reads as TGCGCCAGCAGCTGGACGGGGGGCACAGATACGCAGTATTTT. The whole variable domain, filled in from reference TRBV5-1 and TRBJ2-3, reads KAGVTQTPRYLIKTRGQQVTLSCSPISGHRSVSWYQQTPGQGLQFLFEYFSETQRNKGNFPGRFSGRQFSNSRSEMNVSTLELGDSALYLCASSWTGGTDTQYFGPGTRLTVL.

This clonotype was seen ten or more times. The V and J genes are TRBV20-1 and TRBJ1-1; D uncertain. The CDR3 consists of 14 residues. CDR1 DFQATT and CDR2 SNEGSKA come from the germline V gene (reference sequence). The V end was cut by 2 bases, the J end by 3 bases, with 13 bases between. CDR3 residues: CSARQSGMDTEAFF. In DNA, the CDR3 is TGCAGTGCTAGACAGTCTGGGATGGACACTGAAGCTTTCTTT.

This clonotype was detected ten times or more. This sequence joins TRBV5-1 and TRBJ2-7, with TRBD1 matching 9 bases. This CDR3 has 15 residues. The germline CDR1 and CDR2 sequences are SGHRS and YFSETQ. The trim removed 6 bases at V and 6 bases at J, leaving 13 bases unmatched. CDR3 in amino acids: CASTITGTGTTEQYF. The CDR3, as DNA: TGCGCCAGCACCATAACCGGGACAGGGACGACCGAGCAGTACTTC.